Sequencing of this T cell receptor beta chain was carried out in a study of response to subunit inactivated influenza vaccine. Study-wide findings and caveats: It was suggested by the authors that few new T cells are recruited by each seasonal influenza vaccination.

TCRdb ran MiXCR on the RT-PCR reads and lists one entry per CDR3 protein. Of approximately 230,000 distinct CDR3 sequences in the sample, 10% to 15% are singletons; the top ten hold over 6.5%. The CDR3 is 15 residues long. Germline lookup yields CDR1 MDHEN and CDR2 SYDVKM. Trimming removed 2 bases at V and 0 bases at J, with 9 bases between. This clonotype was found a few times. Its cognate antigen is unknown. The genes are TRBV28 and TRBJ2-3, with TRBD2 as a possible D gene (5 bases). This sample comprised non-naive T cells sorted from PBMCs, obtained 14 days before vaccination. This clonotype was obtained from a man in his forties or fifties who received an inactivated influenza vaccine. The CDR3 is CASSLAGMSTDTQYF. CDR3 in DNA: TGTGCCAGCAGTTTAGCGGGTATGAGCACAGATACGCAGTATTTT.